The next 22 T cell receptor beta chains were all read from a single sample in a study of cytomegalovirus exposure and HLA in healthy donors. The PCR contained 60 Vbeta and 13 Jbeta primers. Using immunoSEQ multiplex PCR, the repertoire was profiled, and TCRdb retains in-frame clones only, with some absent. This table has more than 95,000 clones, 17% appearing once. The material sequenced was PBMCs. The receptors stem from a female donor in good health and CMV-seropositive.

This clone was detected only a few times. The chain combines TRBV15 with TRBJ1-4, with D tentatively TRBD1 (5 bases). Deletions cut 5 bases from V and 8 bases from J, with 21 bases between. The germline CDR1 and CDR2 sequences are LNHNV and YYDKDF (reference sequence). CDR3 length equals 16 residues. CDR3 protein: CATSGGVPGREEKLFF. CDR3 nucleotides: TGTGCCACCAGCGGAGGGGTCCCGGGCAGGGAAGAAAAACTGTTTTTT.

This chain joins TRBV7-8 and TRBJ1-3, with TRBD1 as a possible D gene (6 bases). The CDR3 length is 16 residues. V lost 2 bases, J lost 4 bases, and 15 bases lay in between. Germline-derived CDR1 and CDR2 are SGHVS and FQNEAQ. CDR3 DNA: TGTGCCAGCAGCTTAATGACCAGGGGATACGGAAACACCATATATTTT. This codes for CASSLMTRGYGNTIYF.

The CDR3 DNA is TGCGCCAGCAGCCAAGAACCGGGACTCCTAAACACAGATACGCAGTATTTT. Translated: CASSQEPGLLNTDTQYF. The genes are TRBV4-3 and TRBJ2-3, with D tentatively TRBD2 (6 bases). V lost 0 bases and J 2 bases, leaving 15 bases between the germline ends. Per germline, CDR1 LGHNA and CDR2 YSLEER. The CDR3 is made up of 17 amino acids.

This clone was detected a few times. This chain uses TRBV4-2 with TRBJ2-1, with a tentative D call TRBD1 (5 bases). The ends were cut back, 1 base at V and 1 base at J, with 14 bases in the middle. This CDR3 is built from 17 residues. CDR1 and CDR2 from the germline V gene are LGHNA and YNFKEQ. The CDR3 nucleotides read TGTGCCAGCAGCCAAGTGGGAAGGGGCCCTTCCTACAATGAGCAGTTCTTC. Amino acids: CASSQVGRGPSYNEQFF.

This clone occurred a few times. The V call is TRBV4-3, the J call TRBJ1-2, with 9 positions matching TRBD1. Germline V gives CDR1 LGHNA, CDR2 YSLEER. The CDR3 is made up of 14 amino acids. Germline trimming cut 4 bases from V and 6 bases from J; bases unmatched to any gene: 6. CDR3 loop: CASSPRTGENGYTF. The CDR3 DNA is TGCGCCAGCAGCCCGAGGACAGGGGAGAATGGCTACACCTTC.

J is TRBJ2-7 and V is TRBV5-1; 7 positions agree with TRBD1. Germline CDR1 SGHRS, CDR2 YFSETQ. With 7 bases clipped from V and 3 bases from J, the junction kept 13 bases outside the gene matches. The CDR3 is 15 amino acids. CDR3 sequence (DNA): TGCGCCAGCTGCGAGTCCCCGGGACAGAGCTACGAGCAGTACTTC. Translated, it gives CASCESPGQSYEQYF.

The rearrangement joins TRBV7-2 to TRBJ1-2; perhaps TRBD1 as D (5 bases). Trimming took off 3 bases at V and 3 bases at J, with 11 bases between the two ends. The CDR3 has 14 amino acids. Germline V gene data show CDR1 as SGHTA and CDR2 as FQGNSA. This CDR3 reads CASSFSRGDYGYTF. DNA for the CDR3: TGTGCCAGCAGCTTTTCCCGGGGGGACTATGGCTACACCTTC.

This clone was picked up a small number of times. CDR3 sequence (DNA): TGTGCCAGCAGCTCGAGGACAGATGCAACTAATGAAAAACTGTTTTTT. Translated: CASSSRTDATNEKLFF. The chain joins TRBV7-9 to TRBJ1-4, with D possibly being TRBD1 (6 bases). The V and J ends lost 4 bases and 0 bases respectively, with 12 bases between them. The CDR3 has 16 residues. Germline V gene lookup returns CDR1 SEHNR and CDR2 FQNEAQ (reference sequence).

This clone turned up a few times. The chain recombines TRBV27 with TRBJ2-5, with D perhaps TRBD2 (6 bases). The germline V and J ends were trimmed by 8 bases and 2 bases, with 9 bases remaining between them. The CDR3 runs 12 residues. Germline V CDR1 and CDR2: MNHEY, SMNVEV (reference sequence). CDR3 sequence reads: CASGGGQETQYF. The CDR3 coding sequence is TGTGCCAGCGGGGGAGGACAAGAGACCCAGTACTTC.

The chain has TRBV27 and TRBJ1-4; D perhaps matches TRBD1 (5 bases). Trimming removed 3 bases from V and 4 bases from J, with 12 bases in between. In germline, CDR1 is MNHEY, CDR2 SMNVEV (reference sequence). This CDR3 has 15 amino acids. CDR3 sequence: CASSFLGGFNEKLFF. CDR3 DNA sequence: TGTGCCAGCAGTTTCCTTGGGGGGTTTAATGAAAAACTGTTTTTT.

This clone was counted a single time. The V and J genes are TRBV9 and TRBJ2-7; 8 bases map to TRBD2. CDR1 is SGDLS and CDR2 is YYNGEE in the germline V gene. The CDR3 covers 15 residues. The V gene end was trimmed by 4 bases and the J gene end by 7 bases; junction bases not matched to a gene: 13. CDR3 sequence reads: CASSTSPGRAEEQYF. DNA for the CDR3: TGTGCCAGCAGCACATCCCCCGGGAGGGCCGAAGAGCAGTACTTC. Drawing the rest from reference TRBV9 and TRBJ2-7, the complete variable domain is DSGVTQTPKHLITATGQRVTLRCSPRSGDLSVYWYQQSLDQGLQFLIQYYNGEERAKGNILERFSAQQFPDLHSELNLSSLELGDSALYFCASSTSPGRAEEQYFGPGTRLTVT.

The CDR3 region has the DNA TGTGCCAGCAGCGAGGGGACTATATTCACAGATACGCAGTATTTT. This codes for CASSEGTIFTDTQYF. J is TRBJ2-3 and V is TRBV9; 7 bases agree with TRBD2. Germline CDR1 SGDLS, CDR2 YYNGEE. After removal of 3 bases from V and 2 bases from J, the junction contained 6 bases not matched to a gene. This CDR3 spans 15 amino acids.

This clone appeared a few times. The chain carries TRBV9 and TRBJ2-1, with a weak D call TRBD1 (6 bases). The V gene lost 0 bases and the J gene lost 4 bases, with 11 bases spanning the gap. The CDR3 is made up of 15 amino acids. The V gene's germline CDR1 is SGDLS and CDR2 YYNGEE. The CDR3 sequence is CASSVVTGKYNEQFF. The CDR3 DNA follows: TGTGCCAGCAGCGTAGTAACAGGGAAATACAATGAGCAGTTCTTC. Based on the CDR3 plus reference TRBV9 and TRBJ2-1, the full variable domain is DSGVTQTPKHLITATGQRVTLRCSPRSGDLSVYWYQQSLDQGLQFLIQYYNGEERAKGNILERFSAQQFPDLHSELNLSSLELGDSALYFCASSVVTGKYNEQFFGPGTRLTVL.

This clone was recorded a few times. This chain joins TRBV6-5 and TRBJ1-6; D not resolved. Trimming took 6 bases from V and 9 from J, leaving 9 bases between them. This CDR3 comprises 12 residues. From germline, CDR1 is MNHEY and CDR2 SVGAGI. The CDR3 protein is CASSRHGSPLHF. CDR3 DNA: TGTGCCAGCAGCCGACACGGTTCACCCCTCCACTTT.

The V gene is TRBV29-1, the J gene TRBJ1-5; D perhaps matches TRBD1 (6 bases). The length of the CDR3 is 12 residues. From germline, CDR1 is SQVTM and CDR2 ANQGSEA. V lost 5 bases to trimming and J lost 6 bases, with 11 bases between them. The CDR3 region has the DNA TGCAGCGTTAGTGACAGGAGTCAGCCCCAGCATTTT. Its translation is CSVSDRSQPQHF.

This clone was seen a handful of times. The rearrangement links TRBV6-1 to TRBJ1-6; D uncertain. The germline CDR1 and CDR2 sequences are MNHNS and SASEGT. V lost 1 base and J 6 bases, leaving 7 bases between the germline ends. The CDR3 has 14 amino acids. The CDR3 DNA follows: TGTGCCAGCAGTGAAGTGGCAGTTAATTCACCCCTCCACTTT. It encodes CASSEVAVNSPLHF.

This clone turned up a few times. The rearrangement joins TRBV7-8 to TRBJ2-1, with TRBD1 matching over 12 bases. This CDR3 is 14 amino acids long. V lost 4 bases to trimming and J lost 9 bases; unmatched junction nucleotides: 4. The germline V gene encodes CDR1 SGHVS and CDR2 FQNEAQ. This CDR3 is CASSWGQGAPEQFF. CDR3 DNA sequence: TGTGCCAGCAGCTGGGGACAGGGGGCCCCTGAGCAGTTCTTC.

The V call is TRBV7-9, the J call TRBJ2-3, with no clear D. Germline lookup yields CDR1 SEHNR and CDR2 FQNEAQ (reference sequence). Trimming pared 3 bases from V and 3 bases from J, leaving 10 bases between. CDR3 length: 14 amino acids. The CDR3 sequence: CASSFIVRTDTQYF. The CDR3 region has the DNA TGTGCCAGCAGCTTCATTGTCCGGACAGATACGCAGTATTTT.

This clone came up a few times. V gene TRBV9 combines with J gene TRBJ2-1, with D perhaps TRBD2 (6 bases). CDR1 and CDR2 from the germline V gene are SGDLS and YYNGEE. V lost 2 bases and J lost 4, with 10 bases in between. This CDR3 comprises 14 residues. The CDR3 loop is CASSVGTYYNEQFF. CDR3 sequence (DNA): TGTGCCAGCAGCGTTGGGACTTATTACAATGAGCAGTTCTTC.

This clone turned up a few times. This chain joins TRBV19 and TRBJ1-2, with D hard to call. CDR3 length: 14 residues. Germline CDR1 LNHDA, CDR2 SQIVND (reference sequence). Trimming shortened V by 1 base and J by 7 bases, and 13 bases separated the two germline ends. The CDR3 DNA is TGTGCCAGTAGTATAGGATCGGGGATGGCTGGCTACACCTTC. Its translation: CASSIGSGMAGYTF.

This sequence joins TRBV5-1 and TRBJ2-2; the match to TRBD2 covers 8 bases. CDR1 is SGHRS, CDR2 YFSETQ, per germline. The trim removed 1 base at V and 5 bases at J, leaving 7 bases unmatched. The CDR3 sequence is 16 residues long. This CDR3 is CASSLFPAGETGELFF. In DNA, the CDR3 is TGCGCCAGCAGCTTGTTTCCAGCGGGAGAAACCGGGGAGCTGTTTTTT.

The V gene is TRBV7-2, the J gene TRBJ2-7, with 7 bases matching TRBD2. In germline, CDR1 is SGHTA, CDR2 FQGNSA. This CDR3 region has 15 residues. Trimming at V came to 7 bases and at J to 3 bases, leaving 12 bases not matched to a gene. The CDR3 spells CASTINAGVHYEQYF. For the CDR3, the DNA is TGTGCCAGCACCATTAATGCGGGGGTACACTACGAGCAGTACTTC.